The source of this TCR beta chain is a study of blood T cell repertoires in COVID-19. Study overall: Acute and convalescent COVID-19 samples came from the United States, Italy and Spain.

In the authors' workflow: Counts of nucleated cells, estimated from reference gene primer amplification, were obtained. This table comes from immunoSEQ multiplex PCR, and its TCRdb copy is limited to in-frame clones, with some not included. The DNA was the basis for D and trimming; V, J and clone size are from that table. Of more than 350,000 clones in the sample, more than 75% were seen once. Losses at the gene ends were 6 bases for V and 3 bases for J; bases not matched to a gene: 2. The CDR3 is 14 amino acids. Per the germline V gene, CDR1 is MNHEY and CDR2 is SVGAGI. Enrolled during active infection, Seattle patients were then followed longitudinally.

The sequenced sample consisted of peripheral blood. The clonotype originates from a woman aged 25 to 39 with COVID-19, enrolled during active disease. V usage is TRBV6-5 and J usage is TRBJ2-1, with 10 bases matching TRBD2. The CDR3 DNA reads TGTGCCAGCAGAAGGACTAGCGGCTACAATGAGCAGTTCTTC. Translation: CASRRTSGYNEQFF.